These 10 T cell receptor beta chains were sequenced from one sample in a study of T-cell memory formation after mild COVID-19. Via MiXCR, TCRdb re-called the 5' RACE reads, giving one row per CDR3 protein. In the table there are hundreds of thousands of distinct CDR3 sequences, around 8% of which are singletons. The sequencing sample was made of PBMCs or a T cell subset sorted from them (not recorded which). The receptors shown here come from a man younger than 30 who had mild COVID-19 (a few samples of this study predate the infection). Cell type and time point are not known.

This clonotype showed up many times. V and J are TRBV5-1 and TRBJ1-6; D is uncertain. In germline, CDR1 is SGHRS, CDR2 YFSETQ. The CDR3 consists of 12 residues. The germline V and J ends were trimmed by 1 base and 11 bases, with 7 bases remaining between them. This CDR3 reads CASSLKDPPLHF. In DNA, the CDR3 is TGCGCCAGCAGCTTGAAGGATCCACCCCTCCACTTT.

This rearrangement joins TRBV6-6 to TRBJ1-5; tentatively, D is TRBD1 (6 bases). The V end was cut by 9 bases, the J end by 4 bases, with 16 bases between. The CDR3 runs 14 residues. CDR1 and CDR2 from the germline V gene are MNHNY and SVGAGI (reference sequence). The CDR3 bases are TGTGCCAGTTTACAGGGTTTAGGAAATCAGCCCCAGCATTTT. This encodes CASLQGLGNQPQHF.

This clonotype turned up a few times. The chain carries TRBV7-9 and TRBJ1-1; TRBD1 aligns across 10 bases. The CDR3 is made up of 14 amino acids. Germline-derived CDR1 and CDR2 are SEHNR and FQNEAQ (reference sequence). Trimming at V came to 5 bases and at J to 3 bases, leaving 3 bases not matched to a gene. In nucleotides, the CDR3 is TGTGCCAGCAGCGTCGGACAGGGGGACACTGAAGCTTTCTTT. This codes for CASSVGQGDTEAFF.

The chain is built from TRBV25-1 and TRBJ2-5; unclear D gene. The CDR3 loop spans 13 amino acids. Germline values: CDR1 MGHDK, CDR2 SYGVNS. Trimming removed 3 bases from V and 7 bases from J, with 12 bases in between. The chain's CDR3 is CASSDRAVRTQYF. Written as DNA, the CDR3 is TGTGCCAGCAGTGACCGGGCCGTGCGGACCCAGTACTTC.

This clonotype appeared a few times. The chain carries TRBV2 and TRBJ1-1, with D possibly being TRBD1 (6 bases). The CDR3 spans 15 residues. Trimming removed 4 bases from V and 1 base from J, with 13 bases in between. The germline gives CDR1 SNHLY, CDR2 FYNNEI. The chain's CDR3 is CASSVLQGANTEAFF. The CDR3 nucleotides read TGTGCCAGCAGTGTCCTACAGGGAGCGAACACTGAAGCTTTCTTT.

This clonotype showed up just a few times. The chain couples TRBV5-6 to TRBJ2-3; no definite D call. Trimming removed 4 bases from V and 2 bases from J, with 8 bases in between. Per germline, CDR1 SGHDT and CDR2 YYEEEE. The CDR3 runs to 13 residues. CDR3 amino acids: CASSPGFTDTQYF. CDR3 bases: TGTGCCAGCAGCCCCGGGTTCACAGATACGCAGTATTTT.

There are a few counts of this clonotype. This chain uses TRBV3-1 with TRBJ2-4; possible D gene TRBD2, 7 bases. V was trimmed by 1 base and J by 4 bases, leaving 17 bases between them. CDR3 length equals 17 residues. Germline loops: CDR1 LGHDT, CDR2 YNNKEL (reference sequence). The CDR3 here is CASSQAPEGGLKNIQYF. The CDR3 bases are TGTGCCAGCAGCCAAGCCCCGGAGGGGGGACTAAAAAACATTCAGTACTTC.

The gene calls are TRBV24-1 and TRBJ2-2; 10 bases fit TRBD1. Germline V lookup: CDR1 KGHDR, CDR2 SFDVKD. Trimming at V came to 6 bases and at J to 4 bases, leaving 7 bases not matched to a gene. CDR3 length: 16 amino acids. CDR3 loop: CATSHWDRGSTGELFF. CDR3 bases: TGTGCCACCAGTCATTGGGACAGGGGTAGCACCGGGGAGCTGTTTTTT.

V and J are TRBV28 and TRBJ2-3; D is uncertain. The V end lost 10 bases, the J end lost 2 bases, and 13 bases lay between the germline ends. The CDR3 has 13 amino acids. In germline, CDR1 is MDHEN, CDR2 SYDVKM. The CDR3 DNA is TGTGCCACCTACCTTTCTACCACAGATACGCAGTATTTT. Encoded protein: CATYLSTTDTQYF.

This clonotype has more than one count but fewer than ten. The chain couples TRBV30 to TRBJ2-5; no definite D call. Germline values: CDR1 GTSNPN, CDR2 SVGIG (reference sequence). The CDR3 loop spans 11 amino acids. V lost 1 base to trimming and J lost 5 bases, with 5 bases between them. The CDR3 DNA reads as TGTGCCTGGAGTGGCCAGGAGACCCAGTACTTC. This translates into CAWSGQETQYF.